A selection of T cell receptor beta chains follows, all from one sample in a study of molecular identifiers for immune sequencing clone quantification. TCRdb re-called the PCR reads through MiXCR, storing one row per CDR3 protein. Among 90,000 to 120,000 distinct CDR3 sequences listed, over 30% were seen once. The specimen was naive CD8+ T cells from blood, with Jurkat cell RNA spiked in. The receptors shown here come from a human donor in good health. Some libraries in this study had Jurkat cell RNA spiked in. CDR3s include the opening cysteine and the closing phenylalanine or tryptophan. A D gene is named only where the DNA matches it firmly. Some rows mark clone size as missing; the rest say once, few, many or name a class of expanded clone.

clone_size: many
j_call: TRBJ1-2
d_call: TRBD1
v_call: TRBV14
cdr3_nt: TGTGCCAGCAGCCCTGAACAGGGGGCGTTTGTTGGCTACACCTTC
cdr3_aa: CASSPEQGAFVGYTF

clone_size: many
j_call: TRBJ2-3
d_call: -
v_call: TRBV5-6
cdr3_nt: TGTGCCAGCAGCTTGGCCATCGGGCGATTGACAGATACGCAGTATTTT
cdr3_aa: CASSLAIGRLTDTQYF

clone_size: many
j_call: TRBJ2-2
d_call: -
v_call: TRBV29-1
cdr3_nt: TGCAGCGTTGAAGACTCTCAGGTTTTGGGGGAGCTGTTTTTT
cdr3_aa: CSVEDSQVLGELFF

clone_size: -
j_call: TRBJ1-2
d_call: -
v_call: TRBV28
cdr3_nt: TGTGCCGGCAGTTTGGGGAGGGGAGGCTATGGCTACACCTTC
cdr3_aa: CAGSLGRGGYGYTF

clone_size: -
j_call: TRBJ2-7
d_call: -
v_call: TRBV4-1
cdr3_nt: TGCGCCAGCAGCCAAGAAGGCCCCGCCGACGAGCAGTACTTC
cdr3_aa: CASSQEGPADEQYF

clone_size: many
j_call: TRBJ2-4
d_call: TRBD2
v_call: TRBV20-1
cdr3_nt: TGCAGTGCTAGAGGTAGAGCGGGATTGTCCAAAAACATTCAGTACTTC
cdr3_aa: CSARGRAGLSKNIQYF

clone_size: -
j_call: TRBJ2-3
d_call: -
v_call: TRBV7-8
cdr3_nt: TGTGCCAGCAGCCTCCCTCGGACGCAGGGCAATAGCACAGATACGCAGTATTTT
cdr3_aa: CASSLPRTQGNSTDTQYF

clone_size: -
j_call: TRBJ2-5
d_call: TRBD1
v_call: TRBV24-1
cdr3_nt: TGTGCCACCAGTGGTTCCAGGGGGCGCGGGGAGACCCAGTACTTC
cdr3_aa: CATSGSRGRGETQYF

clone_size: few
j_call: TRBJ2-7
d_call: -
v_call: TRBV4-1
cdr3_nt: TGCGCCAGCAGCCGCGGATTTGCCTACGAGCAGTACTTC
cdr3_aa: CASSRGFAYEQYF

clone_size: few
j_call: TRBJ2-7
d_call: TRBD1
v_call: TRBV27
cdr3_nt: TGTGCCAGCACGGGACAGGGGGCGTACGAGCAGTACTTC
cdr3_aa: CASTGQGAYEQYF

clone_size: many
j_call: TRBJ2-1
d_call: TRBD2
v_call: TRBV20-1
cdr3_nt: TGCAGTGCTACCACTAGCGGTCAGCAGTTCTTC
cdr3_aa: CSATTSGQQFF

clone_size: few
j_call: TRBJ2-3
d_call: TRBD2
v_call: TRBV6-2/TRBV6-3
cdr3_nt: TGTGCCAGCAGTTACCTTCGGACTAGCGGGAGTGGTGATACGCAGTATTTT
cdr3_aa: CASSYLRTSGSGDTQYF

clone_size: few
j_call: TRBJ2-7
d_call: TRBD2
v_call: TRBV28
cdr3_nt: TGTGCCAGCAGCTCCAGCGGGACCTACGAGCAGTACTTC
cdr3_aa: CASSSSGTYEQYF

clone_size: -
j_call: TRBJ2-7
d_call: -
v_call: TRBV6-5
cdr3_nt: TGTGCCAGCAGTTTTCGTGAAAGGGCCTACGAGCAGTACTTC
cdr3_aa: CASSFRERAYEQYF

clone_size: -
j_call: TRBJ2-3
d_call: TRBD2
v_call: TRBV20-1
cdr3_nt: TGCAGTGCCCCCCTAGGGAGCGGGAGTTCAGATACGCAGTATTTT
cdr3_aa: CSAPLGSGSSDTQYF

clone_size: -
j_call: TRBJ2-4
d_call: -
v_call: TRBV15
cdr3_nt: TGTGCCACCAGCAGAGATCCAACAACCGAGACGAGGAACTTC
cdr3_aa: CATSRDPTTETRNF

clone_size: -
j_call: TRBJ2-1
d_call: -
v_call: TRBV20-1
cdr3_nt: TGCAGTGCTAGTGGGACAAACGGCTACAATGAGCAGTTCTTC
cdr3_aa: CSASGTNGYNEQFF

clone_size: many
j_call: TRBJ1-1
d_call: -
v_call: TRBV29-1
cdr3_nt: TGCAGCGTTGAAGCGGCAGTCTCCAACACTGAAGCTTTCTTT
cdr3_aa: CSVEAAVSNTEAFF

clone_size: -
j_call: TRBJ2-1
d_call: -
v_call: TRBV4-1
cdr3_nt: TGCGCCAGCAGCCAGCCCTCCCCATACAATGAGCAGTTCTTC
cdr3_aa: CASSQPSPYNEQFF

clone_size: few
j_call: TRBJ1-1
d_call: TRBD1
v_call: TRBV27
cdr3_nt: TGTGCCAGCAGTCCCCCCTTACCGTCCGGGACAGGGAACACTGAAGCTTTCTTT
cdr3_aa: CASSPPLPSGTGNTEAFF

clone_size: -
j_call: TRBJ2-2
d_call: -
v_call: TRBV20-1
cdr3_nt: TGCAGTGCACAACAGACCGGGGAGCTGTTTTTT
cdr3_aa: CSAQQTGELFF

clone_size: few
j_call: TRBJ2-3
d_call: -
v_call: TRBV4-2
cdr3_nt: TGTGCCAGCAGCCACGGGAGTGCGCAGTATTTT
cdr3_aa: CASSHGSAQYF

clone_size: many
j_call: TRBJ2-6
d_call: -
v_call: TRBV5-6
cdr3_nt: TGTGCCAGCAGCCTAGCACGAAACTATAGGTCTGGGGCCAACGTCCTGACTTTC
cdr3_aa: CASSLARNYRSGANVLTF

clone_size: -
j_call: TRBJ2-2
d_call: TRBD1
v_call: TRBV4-2
cdr3_nt: TGTGCCAGCAGCCTAGTATTTAACTTCGGGACAGCGAACACCGGGGAGCTGTTTTTT
cdr3_aa: CASSLVFNFGTANTGELFF

clone_size: many
j_call: TRBJ2-3
d_call: TRBD2
v_call: TRBV7-6
cdr3_nt: TGTGCCAGCAGCCCCAGACTAGCGGGAGTGGTGGGCACAGATACGCAGTATTTT
cdr3_aa: CASSPRLAGVVGTDTQYF

clone_size: -
j_call: TRBJ2-7
d_call: -
v_call: TRBV10-3
cdr3_nt: TGTGCCATCAGTGACTCTTCCTACGAGCAGTACTTC
cdr3_aa: CAISDSSYEQYF

clone_size: many
j_call: TRBJ2-5
d_call: -
v_call: TRBV12-3/TRBV12-4
cdr3_nt: TGTGCCAGCAGCACAGGGGGGGGCCAAGAGACCCAGTACTTC
cdr3_aa: CASSTGGGQETQYF

clone_size: -
j_call: TRBJ2-6
d_call: -
v_call: TRBV5-1
cdr3_nt: TGCGCCAGCAGTGCCCAGGCCGGGGCCAACGTCCTGACTTTC
cdr3_aa: CASSAQAGANVLTF

clone_size: few
j_call: TRBJ2-5
d_call: -
v_call: TRBV20-1
cdr3_nt: TGCAGTGCTAGAACGAGCCCATTAAAGGGGAAAGAGACCCAGTACTTC
cdr3_aa: CSARTSPLKGKETQYF

clone_size: -
j_call: TRBJ2-5
d_call: TRBD2
v_call: TRBV4-2
cdr3_nt: TGTGCCAACAGCCAAGATGATCCGGGACTAGCGGCCCCTAAAGAGACCCAGTACTTC
cdr3_aa: CANSQDDPGLAAPKETQYF

clone_size: -
j_call: TRBJ1-1
d_call: TRBD1
v_call: TRBV14
cdr3_nt: TGTGCCAGCAGCCGGCCCGGGACAGGAATCACTGAAGCTTTCTTT
cdr3_aa: CASSRPGTGITEAFF

clone_size: -
j_call: TRBJ2-7
d_call: -
v_call: TRBV7-9
cdr3_nt: TGTGCCAGCAGCCCGACTGGGTTCTACGAGCAGTACTTC
cdr3_aa: CASSPTGFYEQYF

clone_size: many
j_call: TRBJ2-3
d_call: -
v_call: TRBV6-1
cdr3_nt: TGTGCCGCGGGGGACAGTCCCACAGATACGCAGTATTTT
cdr3_aa: CAAGDSPTDTQYF

clone_size: many
j_call: TRBJ2-5
d_call: -
v_call: TRBV4-1
cdr3_nt: TGCGCCAGCAGCCAAGATCCAGAGATCCAAGAGACCCAGTACTTC
cdr3_aa: CASSQDPEIQETQYF

clone_size: few
j_call: TRBJ1-5
d_call: -
v_call: TRBV4-2
cdr3_nt: TGTGCCAGCAGCCAAGTCACCGAGGGGGGTCAGCCCCAGCAATTT
cdr3_aa: CASSQVTEGGQPQQF

clone_size: -
j_call: TRBJ2-7
d_call: -
v_call: TRBV5-6
cdr3_nt: TGTGCCAGCAGCTTGTTCGGGGCCCGCTACGAGCAGTACTTC
cdr3_aa: CASSLFGARYEQYF

clone_size: many
j_call: TRBJ2-3
d_call: -
v_call: TRBV29-1
cdr3_nt: TGCAGCGTTGAACGGACCCAGAGCACAGATACGCAGTATTTT
cdr3_aa: CSVERTQSTDTQYF

clone_size: many
j_call: TRBJ2-5
d_call: -
v_call: TRBV7-2
cdr3_nt: TGTGCCAGCAGCTTAGCGGGGGGACTTTCCTACCAAGAGACCCAGTACTTC
cdr3_aa: CASSLAGGLSYQETQYF

clone_size: few
j_call: TRBJ1-1
d_call: -
v_call: TRBV11-3
cdr3_nt: TGTGCCAGCAGCAAAGGGGACACGGACACTGAAGCTTTCTTT
cdr3_aa: CASSKGDTDTEAFF

clone_size: few
j_call: TRBJ1-2
d_call: -
v_call: TRBV9
cdr3_nt: TGTGCCAGCAGCCAATCCGGGACACGGATCTATGGCTACACCTTC
cdr3_aa: CASSQSGTRIYGYTF

clone_size: few
j_call: TRBJ2-7
d_call: -
v_call: TRBV12-3/TRBV12-4
cdr3_nt: TGTGCCAGCAGTTTTTCCAGGGTTTACGAGCAGTACTTC
cdr3_aa: CASSFSRVYEQYF

clone_size: few
j_call: TRBJ2-5
d_call: TRBD2
v_call: TRBV6-5
cdr3_nt: TGTGCCAGCAGTTACCTTGGACTAGGAGAGACCCAGTACTTC
cdr3_aa: CASSYLGLGETQYF

clone_size: few
j_call: TRBJ1-1
d_call: -
v_call: TRBV19
cdr3_nt: TGTGCCAGTAGTATAGGGGCAGACCCGAACACTGAAGCTTTCTTT
cdr3_aa: CASSIGADPNTEAFF

clone_size: -
j_call: TRBJ2-3
d_call: -
v_call: TRBV28
cdr3_nt: TGTGCCTGCAGATTTGTCAGCGGCACAGATACGCAGTATTTT
cdr3_aa: CACRFVSGTDTQYF

clone_size: -
j_call: TRBJ2-7
d_call: -
v_call: TRBV14
cdr3_nt: TGTGCCAGCAGCTTAGGATTCGAGCAGTACTTC
cdr3_aa: CASSLGFEQYF

clone_size: -
j_call: TRBJ2-7
d_call: -
v_call: TRBV29-1
cdr3_nt: TGCAGCGTTGCTACAGACTATTACTCCTACGAGCAGTACTTC
cdr3_aa: CSVATDYYSYEQYF

clone_size: -
j_call: TRBJ2-7
d_call: TRBD2
v_call: TRBV27
cdr3_nt: TGTGCCAGCAGTTACGCCCGACTAGCGGGAGCGGACGAGCAGTACTTC
cdr3_aa: CASSYARLAGADEQYF

clone_size: few
j_call: TRBJ2-1
d_call: -
v_call: TRBV20-1
cdr3_nt: TGCAGTGCTAGAGATGGGGGTTGGGAGCAGTTCTTC
cdr3_aa: CSARDGGWEQFF